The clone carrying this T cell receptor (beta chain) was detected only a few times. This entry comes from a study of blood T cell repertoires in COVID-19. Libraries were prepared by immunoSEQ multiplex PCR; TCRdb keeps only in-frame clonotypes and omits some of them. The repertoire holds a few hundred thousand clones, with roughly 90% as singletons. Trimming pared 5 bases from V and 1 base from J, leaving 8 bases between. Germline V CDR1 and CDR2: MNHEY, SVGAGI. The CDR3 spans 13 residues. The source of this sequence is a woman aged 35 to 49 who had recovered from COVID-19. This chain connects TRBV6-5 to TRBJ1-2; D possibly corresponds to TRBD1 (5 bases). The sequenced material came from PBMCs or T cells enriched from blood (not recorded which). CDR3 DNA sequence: TGTGCCAGCAGTAAGGGACTTAACTATGGCTACACCTTC. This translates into CASSKGLNYGYTF.